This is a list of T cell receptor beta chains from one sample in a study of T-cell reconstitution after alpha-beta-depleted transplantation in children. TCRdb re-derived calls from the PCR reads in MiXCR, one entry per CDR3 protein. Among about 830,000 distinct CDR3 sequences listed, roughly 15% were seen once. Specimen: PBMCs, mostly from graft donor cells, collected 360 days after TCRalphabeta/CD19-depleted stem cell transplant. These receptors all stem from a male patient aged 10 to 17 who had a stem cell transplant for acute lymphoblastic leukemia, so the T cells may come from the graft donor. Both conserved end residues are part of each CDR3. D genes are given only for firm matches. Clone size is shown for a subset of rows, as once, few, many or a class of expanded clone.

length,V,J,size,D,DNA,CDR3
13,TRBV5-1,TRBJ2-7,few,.,TGCGCCAGCTCCCCGGTCGAGCTCTACGAGCAGTACTTC,CASSPVELYEQYF
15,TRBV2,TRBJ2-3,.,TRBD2,TGTGCCAGCACCAGGACTAGCGGGGAGATGGATACGCAGTATTTT,CASTRTSGEMDTQYF
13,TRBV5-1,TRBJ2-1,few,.,TGCGCCAGCAGCGGGGGAGCGGCAAATGAGCAGTTCTTC,CASSGGAANEQFF
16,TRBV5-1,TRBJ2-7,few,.,TGCGCCAGCAGCCCCCCATCGGGTCGGGAGCACGACGAGCAGTACTTC,CASSPPSGREHDEQYF
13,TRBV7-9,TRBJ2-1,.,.,TGTGCCAGCAGCCACGGGGGTTACAATGAGCAGTTCTTC,CASSHGGYNEQFF
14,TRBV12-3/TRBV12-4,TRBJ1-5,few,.,TGTGCCAGCAGTTTCCAACAGGGCCGTCAGCCCCAGCATTTT,CASSFQQGRQPQHF
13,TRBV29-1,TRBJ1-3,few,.,TGCAGCGTTGTGCAGGGTCCGGGAAACACCATATATTTT,CSVVQGPGNTIYF
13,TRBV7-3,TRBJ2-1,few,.,TGTGCCAGCAGCTTTGCGACCTACAATGAGCAGTTCTTC,CASSFATYNEQFF
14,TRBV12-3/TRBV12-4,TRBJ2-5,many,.,TGTGCCAGCAGTTCAGGTGGCCGTCAAGAGACCCAGTACTTC,CASSSGGRQETQYF
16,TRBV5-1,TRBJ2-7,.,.,TGCGCCAGCAGCCCGGCGGGACGCGGGACTCCTTACGAGCAGTACTTC,CASSPAGRGTPYEQYF
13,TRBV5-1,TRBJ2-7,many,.,TGCGCCAGCAGCTTGGAGTCCGACTACGAGCAGTACTTC,CASSLESDYEQYF
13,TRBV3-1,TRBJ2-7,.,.,TGTGCCAGCAGCCAAGATGAACGTTACGAGCAGTACTTC,CASSQDERYEQYF
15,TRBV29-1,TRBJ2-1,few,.,TGCAGCGTCCCCGCCCGGACAAACTCCTACAATGAGCAGTTCTTC,CSVPARTNSYNEQFF
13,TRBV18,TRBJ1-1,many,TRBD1,TGTGCCAGCAGCCCACAGGGGTACACTGAAGCTTTCTTT,CASSPQGYTEAFF
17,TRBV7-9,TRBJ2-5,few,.,TGTGCCAGCAGCTCTCCCCAGGCGGCCCGAGGCCAAGAGACCCAGTACTTC,CASSSPQAARGQETQYF
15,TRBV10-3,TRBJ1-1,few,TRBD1,TGTGCCATCAGTGAGGAACAGGGGGCGCGAAGTGAAGCTTTCTTT,CAISEEQGARSEAFF
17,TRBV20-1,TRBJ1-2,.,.,TGCAGTGCTAGAGATCTGGGCCGCTCCCGGAGCACCTATGGCTACACCTTC,CSARDLGRSRSTYGYTF
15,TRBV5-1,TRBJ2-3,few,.,TGCGCCAGCAGCTCCAGGGGATTCAGCACAGATACGCAGTATTTT,CASSSRGFSTDTQYF
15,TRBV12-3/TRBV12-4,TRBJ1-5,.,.,TGTGCCAGCAGTTTGGGACTGGAGAGCAATCAGCCCCAGCATTTT,CASSLGLESNQPQHF
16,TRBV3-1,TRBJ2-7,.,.,TGTGCCAGCAGCCAAGCTTGGATTAGCGGAGCCTACGAGCAGTACTTC,CASSQAWISGAYEQYF
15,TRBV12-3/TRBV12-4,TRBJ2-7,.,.,TGTGCCAGCAGTTTGCCAAGGGGGAGCTCCTACGAGCAGTACTTC,CASSLPRGSSYEQYF
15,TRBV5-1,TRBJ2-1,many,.,TGCGCCAGCAGCTTGAGCTTATCCGGTGGCAATGAGCAGTTCTTC,CASSLSLSGGNEQFF
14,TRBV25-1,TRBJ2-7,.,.,TGTGCCAGCAGTGATCCAGGGTTAACCTACGAGCAGTACTTC,CASSDPGLTYEQYF
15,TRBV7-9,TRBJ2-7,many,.,TGTGCCAGCAGCCCCCGCGGCAGTTCGGGCTACGAGCAGTACTTC,CASSPRGSSGYEQYF
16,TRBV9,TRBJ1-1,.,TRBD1,TGTGCCAGCAGCGGACCACAACAGGGGTGGGACACTGAAGCTTTCTTT,CASSGPQQGWDTEAFF
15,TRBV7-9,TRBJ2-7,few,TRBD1,TGTGCCAGCAGCCTGAGGGGACAGGGAGGATACGAGCAGTACTTC,CASSLRGQGGYEQYF
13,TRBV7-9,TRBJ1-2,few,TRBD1,TGTGCCAGCAGCCGAGCGACAGGGGGTGGCTACACCTTC,CASSRATGGGYTF
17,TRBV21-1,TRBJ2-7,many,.,TGTGCCAGCAGCAAAGTTGGGGCTAGCGGGAACCACTACGAGCAGTACTTC,CASSKVGASGNHYEQYF
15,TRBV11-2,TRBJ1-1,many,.,TGTGCCAGCAGCCCCACGGGCATCTGGGCGTATGAAGCTTTCTTT,CASSPTGIWAYEAFF
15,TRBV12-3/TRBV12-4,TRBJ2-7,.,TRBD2,TGTGCCAGCAGTTCAACGGGACTAGGGACGTACGAGCAGTACTTC,CASSSTGLGTYEQYF
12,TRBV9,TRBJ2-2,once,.,TGTGCCAGCAGCATAGATACCGGGGAGCTGTTTTTT,CASSIDTGELFF
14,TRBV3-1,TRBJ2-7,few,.,TGTGCCAGCAGCCAACAGGGACTTATCTACGAGCAGTACTTC,CASSQQGLIYEQYF
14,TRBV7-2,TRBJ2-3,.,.,TGTGCCAGCAGGCGTCACCAGAACACAGATACGCAGTATTTT,CASRRHQNTDTQYF
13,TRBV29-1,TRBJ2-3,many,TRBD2,TGCAGCGTAAGCGGGAGGGCCACAGATACGCAGTATTTT,CSVSGRATDTQYF
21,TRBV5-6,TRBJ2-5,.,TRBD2,TGTGCCAGCGGATTACCCAATCTAGCGGGAGGTTTTAACAGTAAGAGGGAGACCCAGTACTTC,CASGLPNLAGGFNSKRETQYF
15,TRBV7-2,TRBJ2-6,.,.,TGTGCCAGCAGCTTACGCCGTTCTGGGGCCAACGTCCTGACTTTC,CASSLRRSGANVLTF
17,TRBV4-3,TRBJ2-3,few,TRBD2,TGCGCCAGCAGCCAAGACCCGAGCGGGAGAGCCACAGATACGCAGTATTTT,CASSQDPSGRATDTQYF
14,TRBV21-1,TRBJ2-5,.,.,TGTGCCAGCAGCACGGGGCGGTTGCCGAGGACCCAGTACTTC,CASSTGRLPRTQYF
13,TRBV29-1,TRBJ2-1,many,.,TGCAGCTCTAGCAGACCCCCTTGGAATGAGCAGTTCTTC,CSSSRPPWNEQFF
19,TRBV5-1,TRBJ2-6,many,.,TGCGCCAGCAGCTTGGCCTGGACGGCCCCTTCCTCTGGGGCCAACGTCCTGACTTTC,CASSLAWTAPSSGANVLTF
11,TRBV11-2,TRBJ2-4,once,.,TGTGCCAGCAGCTTCACGGGACTCCAGTACTTC,CASSFTGLQYF
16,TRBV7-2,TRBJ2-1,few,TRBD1,TGTGCCAGCAGCCGGGCCGGGACAGGCTCCTACAATGAGCAGTTCTTC,CASSRAGTGSYNEQFF
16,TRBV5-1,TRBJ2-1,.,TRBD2,TGCGCCAGCAGCCCTGGGACTAGCGGGAGCTGGGATGATCAGTTCTTC,CASSPGTSGSWDDQFF
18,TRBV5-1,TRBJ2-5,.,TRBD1,TGCGCCAGCAGCTTGGTCGGGACAGGGGTTCGGTACCAAGAGACCCAGTACTTC,CASSLVGTGVRYQETQYF